This TCR beta chain was identified during a study of blood T cell repertoires in COVID-19. Original methodology: How many nucleated cells were present was estimated from reference gene primer amplification. Method: immunoSEQ multiplex PCR; TCRdb's copy keeps in-frame clones and lacks some. That table gives V, J and clone size, and the DNA gave D and trimming. The profile shows roughly 230,000 clones, about 80% of them singletons. CDR1 is LNHDA, CDR2 SQIVND, per germline (reference sequence). Trimming cost V 1 base and J 3 bases, with 13 bases left between them. This CDR3 contains 16 residues. Sequencing input: PBMCs or T cells enriched from blood (not recorded which). This clonotype was obtained from a middle-aged man who had recovered from COVID-19. The rearrangement links TRBV19 to TRBJ1-5; no clear D. The CDR3 coding sequence is TGTGCCAGTAGTATAGTATGGCAGAGGTTCAATCAGCCCCAGCATTTT. Protein product: CASSIVWQRFNQPQHF.